This T cell receptor beta chain emerged from a study of Ad26.COV2.S vaccination and SARS-CoV-2 variants. On the study more broadly: The trial was COV1001 and the donor's arm was Ad26.COV2.S. Once or twice, 56 days apart, Ad26.COV2.S was delivered intramuscularly.

Assay used: immunoSEQ multiplex PCR; TCRdb lists only in-frame clones, some missing. Among fewer than 800,000 clones listed, 89% were seen once. Note on this clone: Its antigen is not identified.

Germline V gene data show CDR1 as ENHRY and CDR2 as SYGVKD. This CDR3 has 13 residues. The trim removed 6 bases at V and 2 bases at J, leaving 3 bases unmatched. Sample treatment: over 15 received Ad26.COV2.S at low or high dose, single or two shots; 5 received placebo; per-sample allocation not given. All samples were drawn on day 63, counting from the first vaccine or placebo injection. Overall study results and limits: Among vaccine recipients, spike-specific TCR breadth exceeded that of placebo recipients.

This chain connects TRBV10-3 to TRBJ1-1; 7 bases are a match to TRBD1. The sequencing here drew on peripheral blood, taken in a trial of Ad26.COV2.S vaccine versus placebo. This TCR derives from a person aged 18-65 years who received the Ad26.COV2.S COVID-19 vaccine or a placebo. The chain's CDR3 is CAISGQDNTEAFF. CDR3 DNA: TGTGCCATCAGCGGACAGGATAACACTGAAGCTTTCTTT.